The clone carrying this T cell receptor (beta chain) was seen a single time. The sample belongs to a study of blood T cell repertoires in COVID-19. Turning to the study itself: COVID-19 samples, acute and convalescent, were from the United States, Italy and Spain. Nucleic acid was either cDNA or gDNA, and it came from T cells, B-cell-depleted T cells, or PBMCs.

Per the original data handling: By means of reference gene primer amplification, nucleated cell counts were estimated. Measured with immunoSEQ multiplex PCR; TCRdb has only the in-frame clones, and not every one. The V and J calls and clone size come from that table; D and trimming were worked out from the DNA. The sample comprises 90,000 to 120,000 clones, around 83% of which are singletons, and about 4.5% rests with the top ten. The source is a man in his 70s with acute or convalescent COVID-19. Sample: peripheral blood.

The CDR3 bases are TGTGCCAGCAGTTATCTGCCCGCCTGGCTACTTCGGGAGGGTGGCTACACCTTC. This gives the protein CASSYLPAWLLREGGYTF. This chain uses TRBV6-2 or TRBV6-3 with TRBJ1-2; D call uncertain. This CDR3 spans 18 amino acids. Trimming took 3 bases from V and 7 from J, leaving 27 bases between them. The germline gives CDR1 MNHEY, CDR2 SVGEGT.